The 19 T cell receptor beta chains below all came from one sample that was sequenced in a study of control samples from healthy donors and cancer patients. Measured with immunoSEQ multiplex PCR; TCRdb has only the in-frame clones, and not every one. The repertoire holds 150,000 to 200,000 clones, with 90% as singletons. The sequenced material came from blood. These receptors all stem from a woman in her 50s in good health.

CDR3 loop: CASSQEVKTAEQYF. The CDR3 DNA is TGTGCCAGCAGCCAAGAGGTGAAGACGGCCGAGCAGTACTTC. The gene calls are TRBV3-1 (or the pseudogene TRBV3-2) and TRBJ2-7, with D unclear. CDR1 LGHDT and CDR2 YNNKEL come from the germline V gene (reference sequence). The CDR3 loop spans 14 amino acids. V was shortened by 0 bases and J by 6 bases, with 12 bases between the two germline ends.

This clone was found a few times. J is TRBJ1-2 and V is TRBV19; D is ambiguous. Germline V gene sequence: CDR1 LNHDA, CDR2 SQIVND (reference sequence). Trimming stripped 3 bases from V and 14 bases from J, with 22 bases between. The CDR3 covers 14 residues. CDR3 in DNA: TGTGCCAGTAGTATGCGGCAGCCGGTCGGGGTTGAGACCTTC. Protein sequence: CASSMRQPVGVETF. Full variable domain (rest looked up from reference TRBV19 and TRBJ1-2): DGGITQSPKYLFRKEGQNVTLSCEQNLNHDAMYWYRQDPGQGLRLIYYSQIVNDFQKGDIAEGYSVSREKKESFPLTVTSAQKNPTAFYLCASSMRQPVGVETFGSGTRLTVV.

The rearrangement links TRBV12-3 or TRBV12-4 to TRBJ1-2, with unresolved D. V lost 4 bases and J lost 5, with 5 bases in between. This CDR3 comprises 11 residues. CDR3 in DNA: TGTGCCAGCAGTTCACTGTATGGCTACACCTTC. Translating gives CASSSLYGYTF.

The chain couples TRBV4-3 to TRBJ1-1; TRBD1 matches 11 bases. CDR3 length equals 15 residues. Losses at the gene ends were 2 bases for V and 11 bases for J; bases not matched to a gene: 10. Germline V CDR1 and CDR2: LGHNA, YSLEER. CDR3 nucleotides: TGCGCCAGCAGCCAATCCGGACAGGGGGCATTTAGGGCTTTCTTT. It specifies CASSQSGQGAFRAFF.

V usage is TRBV20-1 and J usage is TRBJ2-2; D uncertain. This CDR3 contains 11 residues. Trimming cost V 2 bases and J 6 bases, with 4 bases left between them. Germline lookup yields CDR1 DFQATT and CDR2 SNEGSKA (reference sequence). CDR3 sequence reads: CSARFAGELFF. The CDR3 nucleotides are TGCAGTGCTAGATTTGCCGGGGAGCTGTTTTTT.

The gene calls are TRBV2 and TRBJ2-5; 8 nucleotides align to TRBD2. CDR1 is SNHLY, CDR2 FYNNEI, per germline. The CDR3 sequence is 15 residues long. V trimming: 1 base; J trimming: 9 bases; junction bases outside the gene matches: 10. CDR3 protein: CASSEVVAGGRSQYF. The CDR3 DNA sequence: TGTGCCAGCAGTGAAGTAGTGGCGGGGGGACGCTCCCAGTACTTC.

This chain joins TRBV5-6 and TRBJ2-5; 8 positions match TRBD2. Germline-derived CDR1 and CDR2 are SGHDT and YYEEEE. Unmatched junction bases numbered 7, after V lost 4 bases and J lost 5 bases. The CDR3 loop spans 14 amino acids. The CDR3 loop reads CASSEGTRLETQYF. The CDR3, as DNA: TGTGCCAGCAGCGAGGGGACTAGGCTGGAGACCCAGTACTTC.

This clone came up a few times. J is TRBJ1-5 and V is TRBV6-2 or TRBV6-3, with D possibly being TRBD1 (6 bases). Trimming left V 0 bases short and J 7 bases short, with 10 bases between. The CDR3 consists of 14 residues. Germline CDR1 reads MNHEY; CDR2 reads SVGEGT. This CDR3 reads CASSYSGARQPQHF. CDR3 bases: TGTGCCAGCAGTTACTCGGGGGCACGGCAGCCCCAGCATTTT.

There are a few counts of this clone. The V and J genes are TRBV15 and TRBJ1-5; unclear D gene. Trimming took 0 bases from V and 0 from J, leaving 12 bases between them. Germline V gives CDR1 LNHNV, CDR2 YYDKDF (reference sequence). This CDR3 has 17 residues. The DNA for the CDR3 is TGTGCCACCAGCAGAGATTATCGACAATATAGCAATCAGCCCCAGCATTTT. This sequence encodes CATSRDYRQYSNQPQHF. Complete variable domain (other parts from reference TRBV15 and TRBJ1-5): DAMVIQNPRYQVTQFGKPVTLSCSQTLNHNVMYWYQQKSSQAPKLLFHYYDKDFNNEADTPDNFQSRRPNTSFCFLDIRSPGLGDTAMYLCATSRDYRQYSNQPQHFGDGTRLSIL.

The chain combines TRBV4-1 with TRBJ2-1; 11 nucleotides agree with TRBD2. Looked up from germline, CDR1 is MGHRA and CDR2 is YSYEKL. The CDR3 is 17 amino acids. V dropped 1 base and J dropped 0; count of bases not matched to a gene: 2. CDR3 nucleotides: TGCGCCAGCAGCCAAGGACTAGCGGGGAGCTCCTACAATGAGCAGTTCTTC. Its translation is CASSQGLAGSSYNEQFF.

This clone was found a few times. This chain links TRBV14 with TRBJ1-6, with D perhaps matching TRBD1 (6 bases). This CDR3 has 15 amino acids. V gave up 5 bases and J gave up 7 bases, with 15 bases separating them. CDR1 is SGHDN and CDR2 is FVKESK in the germline V gene. CDR3 in amino acids: CASSEQQGPNSPLHF. For the CDR3, the DNA is TGTGCCAGCAGCGAACAACAGGGACCAAATTCACCCCTCCACTTT.

The gene calls are TRBV20-1 and TRBJ2-5, with 10 bases identical to TRBD1. CDR1 and CDR2 (germline): DFQATT, SNEGSKA (reference sequence). The CDR3 covers 15 residues. V gave up 3 bases and J gave up 5 bases; unmatched junction bases: 9. CDR3 sequence reads: CSASFRDRGLETQYF. CDR3 coding DNA: TGCAGTGCTAGTTTCCGGGACAGGGGTTTGGAGACCCAGTACTTC.

V and J are TRBV13 and TRBJ2-7, with TRBD1 matching 8 bases. Germline CDR1 and CDR2: PRHDT and FYEKMQ (reference sequence). The CDR3 sequence is 15 residues long. Trimming took 0 bases from V and 6 from J; bases not matched to a gene: 7. The CDR3 DNA reads TGTGCCAGCAGCTTAGGTGGACAGGGACTTCGCGAGCAGTACTTC. Residues: CASSLGGQGLREQYF. Full variable domain (missing parts from reference TRBV13 and TRBJ2-7): AAGVIQSPRHLIKEKRETATLKCYPIPRHDTVYWYQQGPGQDPQFLISFYEKMQSDKGSIPDRFSAQQFSDYHSELNMSSLELGDSALYFCASSLGGQGLREQYFGPGTRLTVT.

The chain joins TRBV5-1 to TRBJ2-7; tentative D call: TRBD2 (5 bases). This CDR3 spans 14 amino acids. V was cut by 2 bases and J by 5 bases, with 14 bases left in between. Germline CDR1 is SGHRS and CDR2 is YFSETQ. The CDR3 here is CASSLRFDGDEQYF. The DNA of the CDR3 is TGCGCCAGCAGCTTAAGGTTCGACGGGGACGAGCAGTACTTC.

This chain uses TRBV18 with TRBJ2-1; no clear D. V was trimmed by 2 bases and J by 6 bases, leaving 8 bases between them. The CDR3 contains 13 residues. Germline loops: CDR1 KGHSH, CDR2 LQKENI. CDR3 region: CASSPGNANEQFF. CDR3 nucleotide sequence: TGTGCCAGCTCACCAGGGAACGCCAATGAGCAGTTCTTC.

The chain is built from TRBV6-5 and TRBJ2-5; TRBD1 might be the D (6 bases). V was shortened by 5 bases and J by 5 bases, with 18 bases between the two germline ends. Germline V gene lookup returns CDR1 MNHEY and CDR2 SVGAGI. There are 15 residues in the CDR3. The CDR3 bases are TGTGCCAGCAGTACCGACGCCGGGACAACGGAGACCCAGTACTTC. Protein sequence: CASSTDAGTTETQYF.

V is TRBV2 and J is TRBJ2-2; 7 bases are shared with TRBD2. The V segment lost 0 bases and the J segment 4 bases; nucleotides outside the gene matches: 2. Germline V gene data show CDR1 as SNHLY and CDR2 as FYNNEI. The CDR3 runs 15 residues. In DNA, the CDR3 is TGTGCCAGCAGTGAAGCGGCGGGAGTCACCGGGGAGCTGTTTTTT. Translated: CASSEAAGVTGELFF.

This clone was seen only once. Distinct nucleotide sequences in the sample also encode this CDR3. The V and J genes are TRBV7-9 and TRBJ1-6; 10 bases are a match to TRBD1. Germline V gene lookup returns CDR1 SEHNR and CDR2 FQNEAQ (reference sequence). The CDR3 length is 14 residues. V was clipped by 3 bases and J by 7 bases; unmatched bases: 0. DNA for the CDR3: TGTGCCAGCAGCTTGGACAGGGGGAATTCACCCCTCCACTTT. This translates into CASSLDRGNSPLHF.

V is TRBV27 and J is TRBJ2-7; TRBD2 aligns across 11 bases. Germline CDR1 is MNHEY and CDR2 is SMNVEV (reference sequence). J gave up 1 base and V 4 bases, and 9 bases lay outside the gene matches. The CDR3 is 17 amino acids. This CDR3 is CASSSRGLAGHSYEQYF. CDR3 DNA: TGTGCCAGCAGTTCACGCGGACTAGCGGGCCATTCCTACGAGCAGTACTTC.